One and the same sample provided the 2 T cell receptor beta chains below, sequenced in a study of control samples from healthy donors and cancer patients. Clones were sequenced by immunoSEQ multiplex PCR, and TCRdb holds only the in-frame ones, with some missing. Altogether 90,000 to 150,000 clones are present, about 91% being singletons, with the ten largest covering approximately 3.5%. Sequenced input: blood. The receptors derive from a man aged 35 to 55 in good health.

This chain links TRBV7-7 with TRBJ1-1; the D is unclear. CDR3 size: 13 residues. Germline V gives CDR1 SSHAT, CDR2 FNYEAQ (reference sequence). V shed 5 bases and J shed 0 bases, with 7 bases lying between them. CDR3 in amino acids: CASSRYMNTEAFF. The CDR3 DNA sequence: TGTGCCAGCAGCCGTTACATGAACACTGAAGCTTTCTTT.

The chain has TRBV4-1 and TRBJ2-1; 11 bases fit TRBD1. Losses at the gene ends were 0 bases for V and 7 bases for J; bases not matched to a gene: 14. Germline V gives CDR1 MGHRA, CDR2 YSYEKL. CDR3 size: 19 residues. The CDR3 DNA reads as TGCGCCAGCAGCCAAGACGGGCGCCTTGGACAGGGGGCTCTTAATGAGCAGTTCTTC. Residues: CASSQDGRLGQGALNEQFF.